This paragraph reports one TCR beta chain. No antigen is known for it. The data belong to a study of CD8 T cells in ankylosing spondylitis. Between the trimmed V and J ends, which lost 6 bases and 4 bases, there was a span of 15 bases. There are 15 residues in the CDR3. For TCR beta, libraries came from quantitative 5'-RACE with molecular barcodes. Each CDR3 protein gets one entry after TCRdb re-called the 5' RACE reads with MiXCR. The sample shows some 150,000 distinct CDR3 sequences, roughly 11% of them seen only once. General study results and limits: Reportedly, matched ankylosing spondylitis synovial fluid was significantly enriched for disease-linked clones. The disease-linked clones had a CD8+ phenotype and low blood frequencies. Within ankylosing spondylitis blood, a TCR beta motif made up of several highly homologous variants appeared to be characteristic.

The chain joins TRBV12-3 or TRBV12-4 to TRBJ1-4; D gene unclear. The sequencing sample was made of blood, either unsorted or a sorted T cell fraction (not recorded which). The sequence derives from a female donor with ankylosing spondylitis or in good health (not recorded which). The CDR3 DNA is TGTGCCAGCAGCTTAAGGGATCTCCATAATGAAAAACTGTTTTTT. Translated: CASSLRDLHNEKLFF.